These T cell receptor beta chains were read from a single sample in a study of identical twins. TCRdb reprocessed the 5' RACE reads with MiXCR, giving one entry per CDR3 protein. The sample lists hundreds of thousands of distinct CDR3 sequences, around 6.1% occurring once. Specimen: naive T cells sorted from blood. The receptors shown here come from a man aged 18 to 30 in good health. Each CDR3 is given with its conserved first and last residue. D genes are given only for firm matches. A row's size may be missing; if present it is once, few, many or a size class.

TRBV6-6	13	TRBJ2-4	many	TRBD1	TGTGCCAGCCGGACAGGGGTCCAAAACATTCAGTACTTC	CASRTGVQNIQYF
TRBV12-3/TRBV12-4	15	TRBJ1-5	many	.	TGTGCCAGCGAATGGGGTTTGAGGGGTCATCAGCCCCAGCATTTT	CASEWGLRGHQPQHF
TRBV27	14	TRBJ2-7	few	.	TGTGCCAGCAGTTTATTCTCAGGGGTTGACGAGCAGTACTTC	CASSLFSGVDEQYF
TRBV6-2/TRBV6-3	14	TRBJ1-2	.	.	TGTGCCAGCAGTTACTCCCAGGTGCACTATGGCTACACCTTC	CASSYSQVHYGYTF
TRBV4-3	15	TRBJ2-3	.	.	TGCGCCAGCGCCCTGGTAGCTCAAATGGGGGATACGCAGTATTTT	CASALVAQMGDTQYF
TRBV7-2	11	TRBJ2-7	.	.	TGTGCCAGCAGCTCCCGGGACATTATATTTTTC	CASSSRDIIFF
TRBV29-1	13	TRBJ2-1	many	.	TGCAGCGTAAGGCTAGCGCTGCCGGGGGAGCAGTTCTTC	CSVRLALPGEQFF
TRBV7-9	17	TRBJ1-2	.	TRBD1	TGTGCCAGCAGCTTAGCTTTCGACAGGGCAATTTTATATGGCTACACCTTC	CASSLAFDRAILYGYTF
TRBV20-1	14	TRBJ1-3	many	.	TGCAGTGCTGAATCGGCAGGCGCTGGAAACACCATATATTTT	CSAESAGAGNTIYF
TRBV11-1	18	TRBJ2-1	many	.	TGTGCCAGCAGCCGAATACCCAACCGACAGGATGACTACAATGAGCAGTTCTTC	CASSRIPNRQDDYNEQFF
TRBV24-1	12	TRBJ1-1	many	.	TGTGCCACCAGTGACGAGGACACTGAAGCTTTCTTT	CATSDEDTEAFF
TRBV6-1	15	TRBJ1-5	.	.	TGTGCCAGCAGCCCTGGGACTCAGTGGGGTCAGCCCCAGCATTTT	CASSPGTQWGQPQHF
TRBV5-1	15	TRBJ2-1	.	TRBD1	TGCGCCAGCAGCTTGGGGGGACAGGGCGGCAATGAGCAGTTCTTC	CASSLGGQGGNEQFF
TRBV4-2	16	TRBJ2-3	.	.	TGTGCCAGCAGCCAAGGGGACCGGGGACCCACAGATACGCAGTATTTT	CASSQGDRGPTDTQYF
TRBV5-1	16	TRBJ2-1	many	.	TGCGCCAGCAGCCCCTGGGGTGAGAGCTCCTACAATGAGCAGTTCTTC	CASSPWGESSYNEQFF
TRBV7-9	15	TRBJ2-6	few	.	TGTGCCAGCAGCTTTTACGAGGCTGGGGCCAACGTCCTGACTTTC	CASSFYEAGANVLTF
TRBV20-1	13	TRBJ1-2	few	TRBD1	TGCAGTGCTAGGCGGGACAGGGACTATGGCTACACCTTC	CSARRDRDYGYTF
TRBV27	14	TRBJ2-7	many	.	TGTGCCAGCAGTTTTACAGGGCCCGCCTACGAGCAGTACTTC	CASSFTGPAYEQYF
TRBV11-3	13	TRBJ1-2	many	.	TGTGCCAGCAGCTTACTAGGCAACTATGGCTACACCTTC	CASSLLGNYGYTF
TRBV15	15	TRBJ2-1	.	TRBD2	TGTGCCACCAGCAGGTCGGGCGGGAGCGCCAATGAGCAGTTCTTC	CATSRSGGSANEQFF
TRBV5-1	15	TRBJ2-7	many	TRBD2	TGCGCCAGCAGCTTGGGGCCGGGAGGGGACTACGAGCAGTACTTC	CASSLGPGGDYEQYF
TRBV6-1	14	TRBJ2-1	many	.	TGTGCCAGCACCCCGAGAAATACGAGGAATGAGCAGTTCTTC	CASTPRNTRNEQFF
TRBV3-1	11	TRBJ2-5	.	.	TGTGCCAGCAGCGGAGGGGGCGCCGGGTACTTC	CASSGGGAGYF
TRBV7-2	15	TRBJ2-1	few	.	TGTGCCAGCAGCGCAGGGTCCCCCCTATACAATGAGCAGTTCTTC	CASSAGSPLYNEQFF
TRBV5-1	15	TRBJ2-1	few	TRBD2	TGCGCCAGCAGGACTAGCGGGACCACCTACAATGAGCAGTTCTTC	CASRTSGTTYNEQFF
TRBV10-3	12	TRBJ2-1	few	.	TGTGCCATCAGGGGGACGGGCGGTGAGCAGTTCTTC	CAIRGTGGEQFF
TRBV27	14	TRBJ2-2	many	.	TGTGCCAGCAGTTGGTCGGCAGACACCGGGGAGCTGTTTTTT	CASSWSADTGELFF
TRBV30	14	TRBJ2-7	few	TRBD2	TGTGCCTGGATCTCCGGACTAGCGGGAGGCGAGCAGTACTTC	CAWISGLAGGEQYF
TRBV25-1	16	TRBJ2-5	.	.	TGTGCCAGCAGTGAATCTCCGGGGGCGAATACGGAGACCCAGTACTTC	CASSESPGANTETQYF
TRBV6-5	16	TRBJ2-1	.	.	TGTGCCAGCAGTTACTCGGGCACAGCCTCCTACAATGAGCAGTTCTTC	CASSYSGTASYNEQFF
TRBV29-1	13	TRBJ2-5	many	TRBD1	TGCAGCGTTGGTAGAGACAGGGGGGAGACCCAGTACTTC	CSVGRDRGETQYF
TRBV3-1	18	TRBJ2-3	few	TRBD2	TGTGCCAGCAGCCAAGACGTACCGAGCGGGAGATTCGCAGATACGCAGTATTTT	CASSQDVPSGRFADTQYF
TRBV6-1	14	TRBJ2-7	.	.	TGTGCCAGCAGACAAACCGGGAGACCCTACGAGCAGTACTTC	CASRQTGRPYEQYF
TRBV28	12	TRBJ1-1	many	.	TGTGCCAGCAACAATGGGGTCCGGGAAGCTTTCTTT	CASNNGVREAFF